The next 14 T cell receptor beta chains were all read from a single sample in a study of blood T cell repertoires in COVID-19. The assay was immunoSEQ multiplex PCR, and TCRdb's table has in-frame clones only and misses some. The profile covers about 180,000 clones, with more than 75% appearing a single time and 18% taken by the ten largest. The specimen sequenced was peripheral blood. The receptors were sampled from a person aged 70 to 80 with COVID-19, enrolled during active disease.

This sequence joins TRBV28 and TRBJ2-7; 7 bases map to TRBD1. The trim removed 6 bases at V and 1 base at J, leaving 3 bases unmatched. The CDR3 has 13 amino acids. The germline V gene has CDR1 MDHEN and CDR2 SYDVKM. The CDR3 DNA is TGTGCCAGCAGGGGGACAGATTCCTACGAGCAGTACTTC. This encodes CASRGTDSYEQYF.

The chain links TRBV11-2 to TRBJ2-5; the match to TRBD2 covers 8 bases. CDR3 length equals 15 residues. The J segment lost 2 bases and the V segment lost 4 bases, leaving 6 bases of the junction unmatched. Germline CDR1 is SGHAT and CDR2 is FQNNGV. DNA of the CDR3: TGTGCCAGCAGCTCGTTGGCGGGGGGACAAGAGACCCAGTACTTC. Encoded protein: CASSSLAGGQETQYF.

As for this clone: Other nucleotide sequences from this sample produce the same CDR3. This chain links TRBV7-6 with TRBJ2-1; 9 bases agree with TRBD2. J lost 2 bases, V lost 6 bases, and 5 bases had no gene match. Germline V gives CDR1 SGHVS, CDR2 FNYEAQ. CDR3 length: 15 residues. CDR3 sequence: CASSLAGGTYNEQFF. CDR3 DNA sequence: TGTGCCAGCAGTTTGGCGGGAGGGACCTACAATGAGCAGTTCTTC.

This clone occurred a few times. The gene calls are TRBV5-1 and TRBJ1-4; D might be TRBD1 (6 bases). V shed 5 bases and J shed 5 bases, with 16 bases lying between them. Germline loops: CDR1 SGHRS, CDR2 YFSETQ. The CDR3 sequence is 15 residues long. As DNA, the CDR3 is TGCGCCAGCAGACAACACGGGGGGCCCAATGAAAAACTGTTTTTT. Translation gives CASRQHGGPNEKLFF.

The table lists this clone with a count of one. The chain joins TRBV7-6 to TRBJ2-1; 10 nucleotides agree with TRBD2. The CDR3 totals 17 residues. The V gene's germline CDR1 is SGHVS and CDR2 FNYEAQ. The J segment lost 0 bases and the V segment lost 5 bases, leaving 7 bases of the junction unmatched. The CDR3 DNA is TGTGCCAGCAGCCTCACTAGCGGGACTTACTCCTACAATGAGCAGTTCTTC. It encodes CASSLTSGTYSYNEQFF.

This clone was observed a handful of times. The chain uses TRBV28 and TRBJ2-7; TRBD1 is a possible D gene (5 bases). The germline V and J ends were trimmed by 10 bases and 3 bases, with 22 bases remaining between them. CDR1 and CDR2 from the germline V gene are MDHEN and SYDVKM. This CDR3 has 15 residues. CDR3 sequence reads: CATTPEGKGRYEQYF. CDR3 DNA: TGTGCCACCACCCCCGAAGGGAAGGGGCGCTACGAGCAGTACTTC.

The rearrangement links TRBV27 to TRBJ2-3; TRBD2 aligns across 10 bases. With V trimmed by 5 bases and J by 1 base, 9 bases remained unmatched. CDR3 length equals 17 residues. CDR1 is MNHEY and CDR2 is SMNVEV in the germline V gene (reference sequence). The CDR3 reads CASSTLRLAGGTDTQYF. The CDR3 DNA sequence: TGTGCCAGCAGTACCCTTCGACTAGCGGGCGGCACAGATACGCAGTATTTT.

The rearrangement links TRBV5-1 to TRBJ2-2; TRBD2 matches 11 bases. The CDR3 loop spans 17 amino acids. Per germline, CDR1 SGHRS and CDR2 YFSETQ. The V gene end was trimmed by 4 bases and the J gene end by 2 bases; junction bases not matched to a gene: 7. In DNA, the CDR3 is TGCGCCAGCAGCCACCGGACTAGCGGGCTAAACACCGGGGAGCTGTTTTTT. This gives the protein CASSHRTSGLNTGELFF.

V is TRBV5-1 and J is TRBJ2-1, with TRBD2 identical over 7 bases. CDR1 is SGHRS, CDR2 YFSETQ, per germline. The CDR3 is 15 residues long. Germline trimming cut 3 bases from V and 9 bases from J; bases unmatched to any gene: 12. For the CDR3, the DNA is TGCGCCAGCAGCTGGAGCGGGATTTTTCGTAGTGAGCAGTTCTTC. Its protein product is CASSWSGIFRSEQFF.

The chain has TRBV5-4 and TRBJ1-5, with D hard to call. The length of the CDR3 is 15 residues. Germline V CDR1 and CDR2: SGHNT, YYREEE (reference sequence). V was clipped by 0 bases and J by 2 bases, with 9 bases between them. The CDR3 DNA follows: TGTGCCAGCAGCTTGGGAGGGTTTGGCAATCAGCCCCAGCATTTT. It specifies CASSLGGFGNQPQHF.

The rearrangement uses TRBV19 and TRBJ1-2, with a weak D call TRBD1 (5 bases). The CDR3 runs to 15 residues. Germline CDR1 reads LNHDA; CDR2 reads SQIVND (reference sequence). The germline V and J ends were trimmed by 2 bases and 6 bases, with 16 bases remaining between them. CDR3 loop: CASSIRQGISHGYTF. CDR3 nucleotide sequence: TGTGCCAGTAGTATACGGCAGGGCATCTCCCATGGCTACACCTTC. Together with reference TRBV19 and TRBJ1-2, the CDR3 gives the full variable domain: DGGITQSPKYLFRKEGQNVTLSCEQNLNHDAMYWYRQDPGQGLRLIYYSQIVNDFQKGDIAEGYSVSREKKESFPLTVTSAQKNPTAFYLCASSIRQGISHGYTFGSGTRLTVV.

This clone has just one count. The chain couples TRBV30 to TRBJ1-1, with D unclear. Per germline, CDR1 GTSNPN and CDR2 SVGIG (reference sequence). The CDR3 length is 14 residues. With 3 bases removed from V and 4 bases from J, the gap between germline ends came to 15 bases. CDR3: CAWSASPLVTEAFF. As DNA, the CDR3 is TGTGCCTGGAGCGCATCTCCACTGGTCACTGAAGCTTTCTTT.

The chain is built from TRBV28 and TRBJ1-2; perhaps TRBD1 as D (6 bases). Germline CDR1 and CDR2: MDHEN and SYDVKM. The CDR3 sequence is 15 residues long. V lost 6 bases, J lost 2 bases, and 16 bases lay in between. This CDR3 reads CASRVRDTLNYGYTF. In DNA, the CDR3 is TGTGCCAGCAGGGTCCGGGACACCCTAAACTATGGCTACACCTTC.

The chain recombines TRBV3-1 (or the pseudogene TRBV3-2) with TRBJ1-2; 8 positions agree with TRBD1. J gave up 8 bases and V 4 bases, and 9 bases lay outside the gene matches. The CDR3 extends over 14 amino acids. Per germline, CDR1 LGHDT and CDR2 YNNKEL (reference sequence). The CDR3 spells CASSLTRTGRGYTF. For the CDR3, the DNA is TGTGCCAGCAGCCTGACCCGGACAGGGCGAGGCTACACCTTC.